Listed here are 5 T cell receptor beta chains from one sample, sequenced in a study of cytotoxic CD8 clonotypes in ibrutinib-treated CLL. Clones were read by immunoSEQ multiplex PCR, and TCRdb kept only the in-frame ones, dropping some. Of 60,000 to 65,000 clones listed, roughly 57% are singletons. The source material was PBMCs, sampled after 12 months of ibrutinib treatment. Every receptor here comes from a human donor with chronic lymphocytic leukemia.

This rearrangement joins TRBV5-1 to TRBJ1-5; 10 positions match TRBD1. This CDR3 comprises 15 residues. V was pared by 4 bases and J by 6 bases, with 7 bases of the junction left unmatched. Germline CDR1 is SGHRS and CDR2 is YFSETQ. This CDR3 reads CASSIGQGDVQPQHF. In DNA, the CDR3 is TGCGCCAGCAGCATCGGACAGGGGGATGTTCAGCCCCAGCATTTT.

The V call is TRBV5-1, the J call TRBJ2-7; TRBD2 matches 11 bases. The V gene's germline CDR1 is SGHRS and CDR2 YFSETQ. The CDR3 is 16 residues long. Unmatched junction bases numbered 8, after V lost 4 bases and J lost 2 bases. The CDR3 nucleotides read TGCGCCAGCAGCGCGGGTACTAGCGGGGGCCCCTACGAGCAGTACTTC. This gives the protein CASSAGTSGGPYEQYF.

V is TRBV7-6 and J is TRBJ2-3, with D perhaps TRBD2 (5 bases). Germline lookup yields CDR1 SGHVS and CDR2 FNYEAQ. This CDR3 comprises 14 residues. Trimming left V 5 bases short and J 2 bases short, with 11 bases between. The CDR3 DNA follows: TGTGCCAGCAGCATAGGGAGCCCCACAGATACGCAGTATTTT. Translation gives CASSIGSPTDTQYF.

The chain is built from TRBV12-5 and TRBJ2-7; TRBD1 matches at 7 bases. CDR1 and CDR2 (germline): LGHNT, FRNRAP. With V trimmed by 7 bases and J by 3 bases, 6 bases remained unmatched. This CDR3 is 13 amino acids long. The CDR3 is CASVRTGDYEQYV. The CDR3 nucleotides are TGTGCTAGTGTCCGAACAGGGGACTACGAGCAGTACGTC.

This clone was counted only a few times. The V gene is TRBV2, the J gene TRBJ1-4, with TRBD1 as a possible D gene (6 bases). The germline gives CDR1 SNHLY, CDR2 FYNNEI. This CDR3 region has 13 residues. The ends were cut back, 8 bases at V and 6 bases at J, with 13 bases in the middle. This CDR3 reads CASGGGADEKLFF. Written as DNA, the CDR3 is TGTGCCAGCGGCGGGGGGGCGGATGAAAAACTGTTTTTT. The full variable domain, rest sourced from reference TRBV2 and TRBJ1-4, is EPEVTQTPSHQVTQMGQEVILRCVPISNHLYFYWYRQILGQKVEFLVSFYNNEISEKSEIFDDQFSVERPDGSNFTLKIRSTKLEDSAMYFCASGGGADEKLFFGSGTQLSVL.